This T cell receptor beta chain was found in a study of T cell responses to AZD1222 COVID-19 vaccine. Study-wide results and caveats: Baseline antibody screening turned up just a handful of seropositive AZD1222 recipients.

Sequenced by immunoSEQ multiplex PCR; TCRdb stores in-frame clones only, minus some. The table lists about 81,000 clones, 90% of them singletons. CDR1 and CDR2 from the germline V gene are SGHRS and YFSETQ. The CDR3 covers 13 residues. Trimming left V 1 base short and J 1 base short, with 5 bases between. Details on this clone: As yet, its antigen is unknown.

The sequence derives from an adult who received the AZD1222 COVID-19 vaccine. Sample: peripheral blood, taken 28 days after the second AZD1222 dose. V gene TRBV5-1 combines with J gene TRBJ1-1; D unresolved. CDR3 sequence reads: CASSLRSNTEAFF. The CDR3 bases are TGCGCCAGCAGCTTGCGGTCGAACACTGAAGCTTTCTTT.